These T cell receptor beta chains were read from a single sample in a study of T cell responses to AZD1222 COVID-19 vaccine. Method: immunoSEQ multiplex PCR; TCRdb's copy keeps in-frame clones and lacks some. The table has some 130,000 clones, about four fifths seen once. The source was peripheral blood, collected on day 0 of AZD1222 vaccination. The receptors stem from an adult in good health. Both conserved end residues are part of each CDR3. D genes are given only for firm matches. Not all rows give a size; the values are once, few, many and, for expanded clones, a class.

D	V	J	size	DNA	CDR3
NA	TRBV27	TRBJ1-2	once	TGTGCCAGCTCCCGTGGCTATGGCTACACCTTC	CASSRGYGYTF
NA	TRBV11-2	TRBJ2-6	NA	TGTGCCAGCAGCGCGCAGGGATCTGGGGCCAACGTCCTGACTTTC	CASSAQGSGANVLTF
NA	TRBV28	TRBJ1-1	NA	TGTGCCAGCAGTTTATTGGGAGGGGCCACTGAAGCTTTCTTT	CASSLLGGATEAFF
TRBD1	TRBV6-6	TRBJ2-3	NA	TGTGCCAGCAGTTTTCGACAGGGGGCGGATACGCAGTATTTT	CASSFRQGADTQYF
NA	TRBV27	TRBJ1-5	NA	TGTGCCAGCAGTGCCAGGCGGGGAGGCAATCAGCCCCAGCATTTT	CASSARRGGNQPQHF
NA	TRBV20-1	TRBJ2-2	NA	TGCAGTGCTAGTTACAGAACGAACACCGGGGAGCTGTTTTTT	CSASYRTNTGELFF
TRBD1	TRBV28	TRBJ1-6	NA	TGTGCCAGCAGTAACCATCAGGGGGGTAATTCACCCCTCCACTTT	CASSNHQGGNSPLHF
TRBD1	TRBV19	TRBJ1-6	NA	TGTGCCAGTAGTACCCGGACAGGGGGTAATTCACCCCTCCACTTT	CASSTRTGGNSPLHF
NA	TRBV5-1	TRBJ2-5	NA	TGCGCCAGCAGCCGAGGGGAGACCCAGTACTTC	CASSRGETQYF
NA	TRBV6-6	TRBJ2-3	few	TGTGCCAGCAGTCGCACAGATACGCAGTATTTT	CASSRTDTQYF
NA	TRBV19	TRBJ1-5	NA	TGTGCCAGTAGTATGCGGCACTTCGGCAATCAGCCCCAGCATTTT	CASSMRHFGNQPQHF
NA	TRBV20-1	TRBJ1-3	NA	TGCAGTGCACGATCTGGAAACACCATATATTTT	CSARSGNTIYF
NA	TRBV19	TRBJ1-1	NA	TGTGCCAGTACCATTGGCCCGAACACTGAAGCTTTCTTT	CASTIGPNTEAFF
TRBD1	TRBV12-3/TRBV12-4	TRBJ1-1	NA	TGTGCCAGCAGTGGGAACAGGGGAGCTTTCTTT	CASSGNRGAFF
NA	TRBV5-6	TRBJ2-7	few	TGTGCCAGCAGAAATTACAGACTGTCTTTTTCCTACGAGCAGTACTTC	CASRNYRLSFSYEQYF
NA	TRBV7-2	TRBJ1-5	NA	TGTGCCAGCAGCTTACTTGGAAGCGGGGGGCGAGGCAATCAGCCCCAGCATTTT	CASSLLGSGGRGNQPQHF
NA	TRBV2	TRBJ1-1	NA	TGTGCCAGCAGTGAACGGGGCCTATCGGTGGAAGCTTTCTTT	CASSERGLSVEAFF
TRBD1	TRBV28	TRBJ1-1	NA	TGTGCCAGCGACAGGGAGGGGTTCGCTGAAGCTTTCTTT	CASDREGFAEAFF
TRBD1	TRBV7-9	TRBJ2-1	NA	TGTGCCAGCAGCTCGGACAGGAGCTCCTACAATGAGCAGTTCTTC	CASSSDRSSYNEQFF
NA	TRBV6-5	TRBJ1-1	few	TGTGCCAGCAGTTCCACGGAAACTGAAGCTTTCTTT	CASSSTETEAFF
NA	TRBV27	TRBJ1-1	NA	TGTGCCAGCAGTTCACCGTATGGGGCTGAAGCTTTCTTT	CASSSPYGAEAFF
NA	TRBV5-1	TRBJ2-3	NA	TGCGCCAGCAGCTTTGGTTATTCGGATACGCAGTATTTT	CASSFGYSDTQYF
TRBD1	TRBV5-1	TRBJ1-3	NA	TGCGCCAGCACCCAAACAAGCCTAGACAGGGGTGGAAACACCATATATTTT	CASTQTSLDRGGNTIYF
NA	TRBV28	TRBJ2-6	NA	TGTGCCAGCACGATCCGGGGCTCTGGGGCCAACGTCCTGACTTTC	CASTIRGSGANVLTF
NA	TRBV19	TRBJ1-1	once	TGTGCCAGTAGTATAACACCGAACACTGAAGCTTTCTTT	CASSITPNTEAFF
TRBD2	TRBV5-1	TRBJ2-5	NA	TGCGCCAGCACTACCTGGACTAGCGGGGGGGCTGCTTTAATAGAGACCCAGTACTTC	CASTTWTSGGAALIETQYF
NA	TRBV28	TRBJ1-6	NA	TGTGCCAGCAGTTTACAGGGGTATAATTCACCCCTCCACTTT	CASSLQGYNSPLHF
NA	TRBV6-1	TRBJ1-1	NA	TGTGCCAGCAGTGAAGATGGGAAGGGGAAGGACACTGAAGCTTTCTTT	CASSEDGKGKDTEAFF
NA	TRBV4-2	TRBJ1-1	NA	TGTGCCAGCAGCCAAGTCCAAACGGAAACTGAAGCTTTCTTT	CASSQVQTETEAFF
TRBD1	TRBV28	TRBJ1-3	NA	TGTGCCAGCAGTTCTCCGGGACAGGGGTCGAACACCATATATTTT	CASSSPGQGSNTIYF